This TCR beta chain is drawn from a study of blood T cell repertoires in COVID-19. Study overall: The United States, Italy and Spain supplied acute and convalescent COVID-19 samples.

The germline V gene encodes CDR1 SQVTM and CDR2 ANQGSEA. J was trimmed by 5 bases and V by 3 bases; bases with no gene match: 3. The CDR3 has 12 residues. The table came from immunoSEQ multiplex PCR; TCRdb's copy has only in-frame clones and leaves some out. The table shows roughly 250,000 clones, with around 90% occurring only once. The receptor was isolated from a man aged 60-69 years who had recovered from COVID-19. Input material: peripheral blood. This chain uses TRBV29-1 with TRBJ1-2; 7 positions agree with TRBD1. CDR3 coding DNA: TGCAGCGTTGAGAACAGGGGATATGGCTACACCTTC. Translation gives CSVENRGYGYTF.